This is a list of T cell receptor beta chains from one sample in a study of cytomegalovirus exposure and HLA in healthy donors. The table came from immunoSEQ multiplex PCR; TCRdb's copy has only in-frame clones and leaves some out. The data hold around 200,000 clones, with over 80% observed a single time. Specimen: PBMCs. The receptors originated from a woman aged 50 to 60 in good health and CMV-seropositive. The CDR3 runs from the conserved cysteine through the conserved F or W. Fields, in order: CDR3 DNA, CDR3 protein, J gene, V gene, clone size, D gene. D genes are given only for firm matches. Clone size is given for some rows only: seen once, a few or many times, or a class if the clone is expanded.

CDR3nt: TGCGCCAGCAGCGTTAGCGGGGGGGCCTTCGATGAGCAGTTCTTC
CDR3aa: CASSVSGGAFDEQFF
j_gene: TRBJ2-1
v_gene: TRBV5-1
abundance: .
d_gene: TRBD2

CDR3nt: TGTGCCAGTAGTAGGGACAGGGCGGAGAATGAGCAGTTCTTC
CDR3aa: CASSRDRAENEQFF
j_gene: TRBJ2-1
v_gene: TRBV19
abundance: .
d_gene: TRBD1

CDR3nt: TGTGCCAGTAGGGGTAGCACAAACACCGGGGAGCTGTTTTTT
CDR3aa: CASRGSTNTGELFF
j_gene: TRBJ2-2
v_gene: TRBV19
abundance: .
d_gene: .

CDR3nt: TGTGCCCCGGAGAAAGATACGCAGTATTTT
CDR3aa: CAPEKDTQYF
j_gene: TRBJ2-3
v_gene: TRBV30
abundance: .
d_gene: .

CDR3nt: TGTGCCAGCAGTCCCCTCAGGTTCCCCAATCAGCCCCAGCATTTT
CDR3aa: CASSPLRFPNQPQHF
j_gene: TRBJ1-5
v_gene: TRBV27
abundance: once
d_gene: .

CDR3nt: TGTGCCAGCAGCCGGCTTGGGACAGCTAACACTGAAGCTTTCTTT
CDR3aa: CASSRLGTANTEAFF
j_gene: TRBJ1-1
v_gene: TRBV7-2
abundance: .
d_gene: TRBD1

CDR3nt: TGTGCCAGCAGTGGGGGCCGGGGAAACACCATATATTTT
CDR3aa: CASSGGRGNTIYF
j_gene: TRBJ1-3
v_gene: TRBV6-1
abundance: .
d_gene: .

CDR3nt: TGTGCCAGCCGGCAGGGGGCAGGCACTGAAGCTTTCTTT
CDR3aa: CASRQGAGTEAFF
j_gene: TRBJ1-1
v_gene: TRBV6-1
abundance: .
d_gene: TRBD1

CDR3nt: TGCGCCAGCAGCCCAGCAGGGGTAAGGTTTGGCGAGCAGTACTTC
CDR3aa: CASSPAGVRFGEQYF
j_gene: TRBJ2-7
v_gene: TRBV4-1
abundance: .
d_gene: .

CDR3nt: TGTGCCAGCAGCGAAGACAGGGGCGGAACCGGGGAGCTGTTTTTT
CDR3aa: CASSEDRGGTGELFF
j_gene: TRBJ2-2
v_gene: TRBV7-2
abundance: .
d_gene: TRBD1

CDR3nt: TGTGCCTGGAGTGGGGGGGAGTTTAGCAATCAGCCCCAGCATTTT
CDR3aa: CAWSGGEFSNQPQHF
j_gene: TRBJ1-5
v_gene: TRBV30
abundance: .
d_gene: .

CDR3nt: TGTGCCAGCAGCTTGCAGGGGACGTATGGCTACACCTTC
CDR3aa: CASSLQGTYGYTF
j_gene: TRBJ1-2
v_gene: TRBV5-6
abundance: .
d_gene: .

CDR3nt: TGTGCCAGTAGCCGGGAGGACAGAGTTAATGAAAAACTGTTTTTT
CDR3aa: CASSREDRVNEKLFF
j_gene: TRBJ1-4
v_gene: TRBV19
abundance: .
d_gene: .

CDR3nt: TGTGCCAGTAGTCCCCGGGGGGGGCTCAGCTCTGGGGCCAACGTCCTGACTTTC
CDR3aa: CASSPRGGLSSGANVLTF
j_gene: TRBJ2-6
v_gene: TRBV19
abundance: .
d_gene: TRBD2

CDR3nt: TGTGCCAGCAGCTTATCCTTTCAAGAGACCCAGTACTTC
CDR3aa: CASSLSFQETQYF
j_gene: TRBJ2-5
v_gene: TRBV7-2
abundance: .
d_gene: .

CDR3nt: TGTGCCACCCATTTTGGGGCTCAAGATACGCAGTATTTT
CDR3aa: CATHFGAQDTQYF
j_gene: TRBJ2-3
v_gene: TRBV10-3
abundance: .
d_gene: .

CDR3nt: TGTGCCAGCAGCCGTAGACAGGGGGCCGCTGAAGCTTTCTTT
CDR3aa: CASSRRQGAAEAFF
j_gene: TRBJ1-1
v_gene: TRBV7-9
abundance: .
d_gene: TRBD1

CDR3nt: TGTGCCAGCAGCTTTTGGTCATCCGGAAACATTCAGTACTTC
CDR3aa: CASSFWSSGNIQYF
j_gene: TRBJ2-4
v_gene: TRBV7-2
abundance: .
d_gene: .

CDR3nt: TGTGCCAGCAGCTTAACCTCCTCAGCGGGGGCTAGCACAGATACGCAGTATTTT
CDR3aa: CASSLTSSAGASTDTQYF
j_gene: TRBJ2-3
v_gene: TRBV7-3
abundance: .
d_gene: TRBD2

CDR3nt: TGTGCCAGCAGCTCCGACGAACGGGGACTACCGGCCGGGGAGCTGTTTTTT
CDR3aa: CASSSDERGLPAGELFF
j_gene: TRBJ2-2
v_gene: TRBV7-7
abundance: .
d_gene: TRBD2

CDR3nt: TGCGCCAGCAGCTTGGCAGCGAGGAGGGATGGCTACACCTTC
CDR3aa: CASSLAARRDGYTF
j_gene: TRBJ1-2
v_gene: TRBV5-1
abundance: .
d_gene: .

CDR3nt: TGTGCCAGCAGCCCTTACAGGAGAGGAAACATTCAGTACTTC
CDR3aa: CASSPYRRGNIQYF
j_gene: TRBJ2-4
v_gene: TRBV11-2
abundance: .
d_gene: .

CDR3nt: TGTGCCAGTCCCCTACGGGGGGAGTACTATGGCTACACCTTC
CDR3aa: CASPLRGEYYGYTF
j_gene: TRBJ1-2
v_gene: TRBV27
abundance: .
d_gene: .

CDR3nt: TGTGCCAGCTCCTTACCGGGGGGTAGCGGGGGGACAGATACGCAGTATTTT
CDR3aa: CASSLPGGSGGTDTQYF
j_gene: TRBJ2-3
v_gene: TRBV9
abundance: .
d_gene: TRBD2

CDR3nt: TGCGCCAGCAGCGTGGGGCCGACAGAAACCAATGAGCAGTTCTTC
CDR3aa: CASSVGPTETNEQFF
j_gene: TRBJ2-1
v_gene: TRBV5-1
abundance: .
d_gene: .

CDR3nt: TGTGCCAGCAGCTTATCAGGGCTGTTGTATGGCTACACCTTC
CDR3aa: CASSLSGLLYGYTF
j_gene: TRBJ1-2
v_gene: TRBV5-4
abundance: .
d_gene: .

CDR3nt: TGTGCCAGCACACTGGACAGGGGAGGAAAACTGTTTTTT
CDR3aa: CASTLDRGGKLFF
j_gene: TRBJ1-4
v_gene: TRBV28
abundance: .
d_gene: TRBD1

CDR3nt: TGTGCCAGCAGTTCGCTAGCGGGGGGGCCAACAGATACGCAGTATTTT
CDR3aa: CASSSLAGGPTDTQYF
j_gene: TRBJ2-3
v_gene: TRBV28
abundance: .
d_gene: TRBD2

CDR3nt: TGTGCCAGCAGCTTAATTGTGGGACAGGGATATGAAAAACTGTTTTTT
CDR3aa: CASSLIVGQGYEKLFF
j_gene: TRBJ1-4
v_gene: TRBV7-9
abundance: .
d_gene: TRBD1

CDR3nt: TGTGCCAGCAGCGTCGGGGATACTTGGCCCCAGCATTTT
CDR3aa: CASSVGDTWPQHF
j_gene: TRBJ1-5
v_gene: TRBV9
abundance: .
d_gene: .

CDR3nt: TGTGCCAGCACCCGCCTTCTCGGGGAGGAGCAGTACTTC
CDR3aa: CASTRLLGEEQYF
j_gene: TRBJ2-7
v_gene: TRBV6-1
abundance: .
d_gene: .

CDR3nt: TGTGCCAGCTCACCACCTTGGGGAGATAAAAACATTCAGTACTTC
CDR3aa: CASSPPWGDKNIQYF
j_gene: TRBJ2-4
v_gene: TRBV18
abundance: .
d_gene: .

CDR3nt: TGTGCCAGCAGCCGAGGACAGGCCCGCTATGGCTACACCTTC
CDR3aa: CASSRGQARYGYTF
j_gene: TRBJ1-2
v_gene: TRBV6-6
abundance: .
d_gene: TRBD1

CDR3nt: TGCGCCAGCAGCCAAGAACCCGGGGGGACTAGCGGGGGTATGAATACGCAGTATTTT
CDR3aa: CASSQEPGGTSGGMNTQYF
j_gene: TRBJ2-3
v_gene: TRBV4-1
abundance: .
d_gene: TRBD2

CDR3nt: TGCGCCAGCAGGTCAAGAGCAACTAATGAAAAACTGTTTTTT
CDR3aa: CASRSRATNEKLFF
j_gene: TRBJ1-4
v_gene: TRBV5-1
abundance: .
d_gene: .

CDR3nt: TGCGCCAGCAGCTTGATCCCGGTCTCTGGGGCCAACGTCCTGACTTTC
CDR3aa: CASSLIPVSGANVLTF
j_gene: TRBJ2-6
v_gene: TRBV5-1
abundance: .
d_gene: .

CDR3nt: TGTGCCAGCAGTGTCGGGACTAGCAGCTACAATGAGCAGTTCTTC
CDR3aa: CASSVGTSSYNEQFF
j_gene: TRBJ2-1
v_gene: TRBV6-1
abundance: .
d_gene: TRBD2

CDR3nt: TGTGCCAGTAGTATTCCCCAACAGGGGCGGGCTTTCTTT
CDR3aa: CASSIPQQGRAFF
j_gene: TRBJ1-1
v_gene: TRBV19
abundance: .
d_gene: TRBD1

CDR3nt: TGCGCCAGCAGCTTGCTCCCCGGGACAGGCTCCTACGAGCAGTACTTC
CDR3aa: CASSLLPGTGSYEQYF
j_gene: TRBJ2-7
v_gene: TRBV5-1
abundance: .
d_gene: TRBD1

CDR3nt: TGTGCCAGCTCACCCGCCGGGACACTTTACGAGCAGTACTTC
CDR3aa: CASSPAGTLYEQYF
j_gene: TRBJ2-7
v_gene: TRBV18
abundance: .
d_gene: .

CDR3nt: TGCGCCAGCCGAAAAGGGGTGACCGGGGAGCTGTTTTTT
CDR3aa: CASRKGVTGELFF
j_gene: TRBJ2-2
v_gene: TRBV5-1
abundance: .
d_gene: .

CDR3nt: TGTGCCTGGAGTGACAGGGGTTCTGAAAAACTGTTTTTT
CDR3aa: CAWSDRGSEKLFF
j_gene: TRBJ1-4
v_gene: TRBV30
abundance: .
d_gene: TRBD1

CDR3nt: TGTGCCAGCAGCCCGGGGGGCGTTCCGGGGAGACTGTTTTTT
CDR3aa: CASSPGGVPGRLFF
j_gene: TRBJ1-4
v_gene: TRBV5-8
abundance: .
d_gene: .

CDR3nt: TGTGCCAGCAGTGAAGCGCCCGGGACAGTAACCTACGAGCAGTACTTC
CDR3aa: CASSEAPGTVTYEQYF
j_gene: TRBJ2-7
v_gene: TRBV2
abundance: .
d_gene: TRBD1

CDR3nt: TGTGCTAGTGGTTTCGGACTAGCGGGGGGCGTCCAAGAGACCCAGTACTTC
CDR3aa: CASGFGLAGGVQETQYF
j_gene: TRBJ2-5
v_gene: TRBV12-5
abundance: .
d_gene: TRBD2

CDR3nt: TGTGCCAGTAGTAATACAGGGGGCATCCCTGGCTACACCTTC
CDR3aa: CASSNTGGIPGYTF
j_gene: TRBJ1-2
v_gene: TRBV19
abundance: .
d_gene: TRBD1

CDR3nt: TGTGCCAGCAGTTTGGCAGCTAACTATGGCTACACCTTC
CDR3aa: CASSLAANYGYTF
j_gene: TRBJ1-2
v_gene: TRBV28
abundance: .
d_gene: .

CDR3nt: TGCGCCAGCAGCCAATCGGGGGGAGGGCACACCGGGGAGCTGTTTTTT
CDR3aa: CASSQSGGGHTGELFF
j_gene: TRBJ2-2
v_gene: TRBV4-1
abundance: .
d_gene: TRBD2

CDR3nt: TGTGCCAGCAGCCAAGTGGGACTGTGGGAGCAGTTCTTC
CDR3aa: CASSQVGLWEQFF
j_gene: TRBJ2-1
v_gene: TRBV14
abundance: .
d_gene: .

CDR3nt: TGTGCCAGCAGCACCGGGACAGGGGTCGAGGCTAACTATGGCTACACCTTC
CDR3aa: CASSTGTGVEANYGYTF
j_gene: TRBJ1-2
v_gene: TRBV13
abundance: .
d_gene: TRBD1

CDR3nt: TGTGCCAGCAGTTTACCCTTTTCAGGGGCCAACACCGGGGAGCTGTTTTTT
CDR3aa: CASSLPFSGANTGELFF
j_gene: TRBJ2-2
v_gene: TRBV28
abundance: .
d_gene: .

CDR3nt: TGCGCCAGCAGCCCCGAGTTGACGAAAACGAGGGCCACAGATACGCAGTATTTT
CDR3aa: CASSPELTKTRATDTQYF
j_gene: TRBJ2-3
v_gene: TRBV5-1
abundance: .
d_gene: .

CDR3nt: TGTGCCAGCAGTTACCGGCGGAATGAAAAACTGTTTTTT
CDR3aa: CASSYRRNEKLFF
j_gene: TRBJ1-4
v_gene: TRBV6-5
abundance: .
d_gene: .

CDR3nt: TGTGCCAGCAGTTCCAGGTCCACTGAAGCTTTCTTT
CDR3aa: CASSSRSTEAFF
j_gene: TRBJ1-1
v_gene: TRBV6-5
abundance: .
d_gene: .

CDR3nt: TGTGCCAGCAGGCGACAGGGAGCAATGGCGGAACTGTTTTTT
CDR3aa: CASRRQGAMAELFF
j_gene: TRBJ1-4
v_gene: TRBV28
abundance: .
d_gene: TRBD1

CDR3nt: TGTGCCAGCAGCAACCGGGACAGACACTCCTACGAGCAGTACTTC
CDR3aa: CASSNRDRHSYEQYF
j_gene: TRBJ2-7
v_gene: TRBV5-6
abundance: once
d_gene: TRBD1

CDR3nt: TGTGCCAGCAGCCCCAACACAGATACGCAGTATTTT
CDR3aa: CASSPNTDTQYF
j_gene: TRBJ2-3
v_gene: TRBV9
abundance: .
d_gene: .

CDR3nt: TGTGCCAGCAGTTCGGACAGGGGAGGTTTTAGGGAGACCCAGTACTTC
CDR3aa: CASSSDRGGFRETQYF
j_gene: TRBJ2-5
v_gene: TRBV6-5
abundance: .
d_gene: TRBD1